A selection of T cell receptor beta chains follows, all from one sample in a study of T cells in Graves' hyperthyroidism and ophthalmopathy. Via MiXCR, TCRdb re-called the multiplex PCR reads, giving one row per CDR3 protein. The sample contains approximately 300,000 distinct CDR3 sequences, 15% to 20% of which appear only once. Sequencing input: blood. The receptors stem from a man aged 30-40 years with Graves' hyperthyroidism. Each CDR3 is given with its conserved first and last residue. D genes are given only for firm matches. Clone size is given for some rows only: seen once, a few or many times, or a class if the clone is expanded.

v_gene	d_gene	abundance	len	j_gene	CDR3nt	CDR3aa
TRBV5-1	TRBD1	many	15	TRBJ1-1	TGCGCCAGCAGCGACCCTACAGGGGGGGACACTGAAGCTTTCTTT	CASSDPTGGDTEAFF
TRBV18	NA	many	12	TRBJ2-7	TGTGCCAGCTCACCGGACGAGGGGGAGCAGTACTTC	CASSPDEGEQYF
TRBV6-2/TRBV6-3	NA	many	13	TRBJ1-1	TGTGCCAGCAGTTATAAGGAGAACACTGAAGCTTTCTTT	CASSYKENTEAFF
TRBV5-6	NA	many	15	TRBJ1-1	TGTGCCAGCAGCATGCAGCAGGGTCCAGTCACTGAAGCTTTCTTT	CASSMQQGPVTEAFF
TRBV30	TRBD1	many	12	TRBJ1-2	TGTGCCTGGCAGGGGGAGGGAAACGGCTACACCTTC	CAWQGEGNGYTF
TRBV18	TRBD1	NA	16	TRBJ2-2	TGTGCCAGCTCACCAATTATCCAGGGGGCCGGCGGGGAGCTGTTTTTT	CASSPIIQGAGGELFF
TRBV14	NA	few	12	TRBJ2-4	TGTGCCAGCAGCCAAGCCCAAAACATTCAGTACTTC	CASSQAQNIQYF
TRBV6-1	NA	few	14	TRBJ2-1	TGTGCCAGCATGCACAGGGGAGGCTACAATGAGCAGTTCTTC	CASMHRGGYNEQFF
TRBV5-4	TRBD1	NA	14	TRBJ2-7	TGTGCCAGCAGCACGGGACAGGGGGTCTACGAGCAGTACTTC	CASSTGQGVYEQYF
TRBV24-1	NA	NA	14	TRBJ2-2	TGTGCCACCAGTGCACACCCGAACACCGGGGAGCTGTTTTTT	CATSAHPNTGELFF
TRBV12-3/TRBV12-4	NA	NA	12	TRBJ1-5	TGTGCCAGCAGTTCTTACACTCAGCCCCAGCATTTT	CASSSYTQPQHF
TRBV20-1	TRBD2	many	17	TRBJ2-1	TGCAGTGCTAGAGCCCTGCGGGGGTTTAGCGGGAGTGGTGAGCAGTTCTTC	CSARALRGFSGSGEQFF
TRBV6-1	TRBD2	NA	19	TRBJ2-1	TGTGCCAGCAGTGAAGCGCCGGAGACTAGCGGGAGGAGATACAATGAGCAGTTCTTC	CASSEAPETSGRRYNEQFF
TRBV6-1	TRBD1	many	16	TRBJ2-5	TGTGCCAGCAGCCTAGACTGGGACAGGGGTCAAGAGACCCAGTACTTC	CASSLDWDRGQETQYF
TRBV19	TRBD1	many	14	TRBJ1-5	TGTGCCAGTTTGGACAGGGCTATCAATCAGCCCCAGCATTTT	CASLDRAINQPQHF
TRBV20-1	TRBD2	many	14	TRBJ2-1	TGCAGTGCTGCTAGCGGGACCTCCTACAATGAGCAGTTCTTC	CSAASGTSYNEQFF
TRBV5-4	TRBD1	few	16	TRBJ1-6	TGTGCCAGCAGCCAGGGGGGATCAGGAGGCAATTCACCCCTCCACTTT	CASSQGGSGGNSPLHF